This T cell receptor beta chain derives from a study of HIV-infected patients and healthy controls. Notes on the study in general: Significantly higher mean Gini indices appeared in HIV-infected repertoires, possibly reflecting oligoclonality. HIV-infected patients shared fewer CDR3 sequences between individuals than healthy controls.

The repertoire came from unfractionated whole blood and reflected all unsorted peripheral T cells. Peripheral blood, roughly 2.5 ml, was drawn for RNA extraction. This clonotype has at least ten counts. The antigen is undetermined. V was pared by 5 bases and J by 3 bases, with 5 bases between. Germline CDR1 SGHTA, CDR2 FQGTGA. This CDR3 has 11 residues. Alpha and beta constant-region primers primed reverse transcription of approximately 460 ng RNA. Separate chain-specific third strand synthesis with multiplexing indices produced the alpha and beta libraries. The cDNA received a 5' RACE adapter containing a random hexamer plus an SP2 sequencing primer site. TCRdb reprocessed the 5' RACE reads with MiXCR, giving one entry per CDR3 protein. The data show some 17,000 distinct CDR3 sequences, with just under 9.5% seen just once and about 5.1% held by the top ten.

Material for sequencing was blood. The chain links TRBV7-3 to TRBJ2-7; D gene ambiguous. This receptor was taken from an adult in good health. CDR3 amino acids: CASSPRYEQYV. For the CDR3, the DNA is TGTGCCAGCAGCCCCCGCTACGAGCAGTACGTC.